The rows below give T cell receptor beta chains drawn from one sample of a study of blood T cell repertoires in COVID-19. Profiling relied on immunoSEQ multiplex PCR, and the TCRdb table lists in-frame clones only, not all of them. In the table there are 70,000 to 90,000 clones, around 79% of which are singletons. Sequenced input: peripheral blood. Every receptor here comes from a human donor in a cohort sampled during active COVID-19. Both conserved end residues are trimmed from each CDR3. Each record gives: V gene, CDR3 protein.

TRBV29-1 SVGRTAYNEQF
TRBV19 ASRDLANYGYT
TRBV9 ASSGGGNSPLH
TRBV5-4 ASSQRARLGTGELF
TRBV24-1 ATSPGDETQY
TRBV7-2 ASSLQGDLYGYT
TRBV14 ASSLTTSGFSYEQY
TRBV6-2/TRBV6-3 ASSQGGGYT
TRBV5-6 ASSFLRTGGAWDTQY
TRBV11-3 ASSTRQGARLYYNEQF
TRBV2 ASKGQTSYNEQF
TRBV15 ATSRTGQDEKLF
TRBV6-5 ASSSLTGSGANVLT
TRBV6-6 ASSSQYNSPLH
TRBV5-4 ASSWGGGSPRGDTQY
TRBV2 ASSGTSGPYEQY
TRBV11-2 ASSFPDAGGSYNEQF
TRBV5-5 ASSLTSDGTQY
TRBV5-1 ASSRGTGIDTQY
TRBV12-3/TRBV12-4 ASSFTETGAF
TRBV5-1 ASSLAGAGGSNTGELF
TRBV6-4 ASSDSGQGTDTQY
TRBV28 ASSLSGVEETQY
TRBV9 ASSVDPGAVYNEQF
TRBV6-5 ASSYQGPRADTQY
TRBV7-9 ASSLGRDIQY